The present T cell receptor beta chain was sequenced within a study of blood T cell repertoires in COVID-19. Across the whole study: The samples span acute and convalescent COVID-19 from the United States, Italy and Spain. The analysed material was cDNA or gDNA that came from T cells, B-cell-depleted T cells, or PBMCs.

As handled by the study authors: The authors estimated nucleated cell counts from reference gene primer amplification. Some clones are missing from TCRdb's copy, which holds only in-frame ones; the method was immunoSEQ multiplex PCR. That table supplies the V and J calls and clone size; D and trimming were determined from the DNA. The table lists tens of thousands of clones, around 86% of them singletons. CDR1 is SGHVS, CDR2 FQNEAQ, per germline. CDR3 size: 12 residues. Between the trimmed V and J ends, which lost 1 base and 7 bases, there was a span of 7 bases. Source material: peripheral blood. The V and J genes are TRBV7-8 and TRBJ1-2; D is ambiguous. The clonotype comes from a human donor in a cohort sampled during active COVID-19. The CDR3 spells CASSLGSSGYTF. For the CDR3, the DNA is TGTGCCAGCAGCTTAGGGTCTAGTGGCTACACCTTC.